The 22 T cell receptor beta chains below all came from one sample that was sequenced in a study of T cell responses to AZD1222 COVID-19 vaccine. The data were produced by immunoSEQ multiplex PCR, yet TCRdb's version contains in-frame clones alone and is incomplete. The repertoire has about 180,000 clones, over 80% of them found once; the top ten carry roughly 1%. The source material was peripheral blood, sampled 28 days after the second dose of the MenACWY control vaccine. The receptors were gathered from an adult who received the MenACWY meningococcal vaccine as a control.

This rearrangement joins TRBV5-1 to TRBJ1-2; tentatively, D is TRBD1 (6 bases). Germline V lookup: CDR1 SGHRS, CDR2 YFSETQ. The V gene lost 4 bases and the J gene lost 14 bases, with 18 bases spanning the gap. This CDR3 contains 12 residues. The CDR3 DNA sequence: TGCGCCAGCAGCCCCGAATCAGGGGTTGGTACCTTC. This gives the protein CASSPESGVGTF.

J is TRBJ1-1 and V is TRBV30; D remains unclear. This CDR3 spans 12 amino acids. Trimming removed 6 bases from V and 13 bases from J, with 21 bases in between. Looked up from germline, CDR1 is GTSNPN and CDR2 is SVGIG (reference sequence). The CDR3 bases are TGTGCCTGTAGTACCTCGCTCGACCATGGTTTCTTT. Translated: CACSTSLDHGFF. The full variable domain, rest sourced from reference TRBV30 and TRBJ1-1, is SQTIHQWPATLVQPVGSPLSLECTVEGTSNPNLYWYRQAAGRGLQLLFYSVGIGQISSEVPQNLSASRPQDRQFILSSKKLLLSDSGFYLCACSTSLDHGFFGQGTRLTVV.

This sequence joins TRBV14 and TRBJ1-5; D is undetermined. This CDR3 spans 17 amino acids. Germline values: CDR1 SGHDN, CDR2 FVKESK. V lost 0 bases and J 2 bases, leaving 14 bases between the germline ends. CDR3 in DNA: TGTGCCAGCAGCCAAGACCGAAGTACTCGGGGCAATCAGCCCCAGCATTTT. Its protein is CASSQDRSTRGNQPQHF.

The rearrangement links TRBV30 to TRBJ2-5, with D uncertain. V lost 3 bases and J lost 4, with 9 bases in between. The germline gives CDR1 GTSNPN, CDR2 SVGIG (reference sequence). The length of the CDR3 is 12 residues. The CDR3 spells CAWSWAGETQYF. For the CDR3, the DNA is TGTGCCTGGAGCTGGGCTGGAGAGACCCAGTACTTC. Using reference TRBV30 and TRBJ2-5 for the parts outside the CDR3, the full variable domain is SQTIHQWPATLVQPVGSPLSLECTVEGTSNPNLYWYRQAAGRGLQLLFYSVGIGQISSEVPQNLSASRPQDRQFILSSKKLLLSDSGFYLCAWSWAGETQYFGPGTRLLVL.

This clone was seen a few times. The genes are TRBV19 and TRBJ1-5; D is ambiguous. V shed 3 bases and J shed 5 bases, with 11 bases lying between them. In germline, CDR1 is LNHDA, CDR2 SQIVND (reference sequence). This CDR3 spans 14 amino acids. The CDR3 DNA reads TGTGCCAGTAGTATTTGGTCCGGGGATCAGCCCCAGCATTTT. Its protein product is CASSIWSGDQPQHF.

V gene TRBV5-1 combines with J gene TRBJ1-2; D is possibly TRBD1 (5 bases). The CDR3 consists of 14 residues. Germline CDR1 and CDR2: SGHRS and YFSETQ. Trimming took off 4 bases at V and 8 bases at J, with 18 bases between the two ends. The CDR3 nucleotides read TGCGCCAGCAGCCCAAACATTGGGGCGGCCGGCTACACCTTC. As protein: CASSPNIGAAGYTF.

The chain recombines TRBV30 with TRBJ2-5; D gene uncertain. V was clipped by 4 bases and J by 1 base, with 19 bases between them. This CDR3 region has 16 residues. Germline values: CDR1 GTSNPN, CDR2 SVGIG (reference sequence). In DNA form, the CDR3 reads TGTGCCTGGAAAAGGCCCGGTCAGGTCTTCCAAGAGACCCAGTACTTC. This encodes CAWKRPGQVFQETQYF.

The chain couples TRBV20-1 to TRBJ1-1, with TRBD1 matching over 9 bases. The CDR3 runs 14 residues. The germline gives CDR1 DFQATT, CDR2 SNEGSKA (reference sequence). With V trimmed by 3 bases and J by 4 bases, 6 bases remained unmatched. CDR3 sequence (DNA): TGCAGTGCTAGTACAGGGGGCTCTGGCACTGAAGCTTTCTTT. This translates into CSASTGGSGTEAFF.

CDR3 DNA sequence: TGTGCCAGCGGCCTCCGGGGGGCGCGGTCTTATGAAAAACTGTTTTTT. Its translation: CASGLRGARSYEKLFF. The chain has TRBV3-1 (or the pseudogene TRBV3-2) and TRBJ1-4; possible D gene TRBD1, 6 bases. V was pared by 8 bases and J by 6 bases, with 22 bases between. CDR3 length equals 16 residues. The germline gives CDR1 LGHDT, CDR2 YNNKEL (reference sequence).

This clone was observed a few times. Different DNA sequences within this sample yield the same CDR3. The genes are TRBV12-3 or TRBV12-4 and TRBJ1-1, with D unclear. CDR3 length: 13 amino acids. V lost 3 bases to trimming and J lost 0 bases, with 5 bases between them. CDR3 sequence (DNA): TGTGCCAGCAGTTTTACGGTGAACACTGAAGCTTTCTTT. Translated: CASSFTVNTEAFF.

This chain connects TRBV10-1 to TRBJ2-2, with D uncertain. Germline V CDR1 and CDR2: WNHNN, SYGVQD (reference sequence). Trimming removed 6 bases at V and 5 bases at J, with 10 bases between. CDR3 length: 13 residues. The CDR3 protein is CASSAYLTGELFF. CDR3 nucleotides: TGCGCCAGCAGCGCTTACCTTACCGGGGAGCTGTTTTTT.

V is TRBV3-1 (or the pseudogene TRBV3-2) and J is TRBJ2-7; TRBD1 agrees at 10 bases. J gave up 5 bases and V 2 bases, and 12 bases lay outside the gene matches. Per the germline V gene, CDR1 is LGHDT and CDR2 is YNNKEL (reference sequence). The CDR3 is 17 residues long. The CDR3 protein is CASSQNSSGTGDHEQYF. CDR3 DNA sequence: TGTGCCAGCAGCCAAAATTCCTCCGGGACAGGGGATCACGAGCAGTACTTC.

The CDR3: CASRGRDRERGYTF. The CDR3 region has the DNA TGTGCCAGCAGAGGCCGGGACAGGGAACGGGGCTACACCTTC. The chain is built from TRBV25-1 and TRBJ1-2, with 9 bases that match TRBD1. Germline V lookup: CDR1 MGHDK, CDR2 SYGVNS. V lost 6 bases to trimming and J lost 8 bases; unmatched junction nucleotides: 10. CDR3 length: 14 residues.

The V call is TRBV19, the J call TRBJ2-4, with 10 bases aligning to TRBD2. J gave up 7 bases and V 7 bases, and 7 bases lay outside the gene matches. CDR1 and CDR2 (germline): LNHDA, SQIVND (reference sequence). The CDR3 covers 14 residues. This CDR3 is CASNLAGAGNIQYF. For the CDR3, the DNA is TGTGCCAGTAATCTAGCGGGGGCTGGGAACATTCAGTACTTC.

The gene calls are TRBV5-1 and TRBJ1-1; D remains ambiguous. This CDR3 comprises 15 residues. The V end lost 1 base, the J end lost 4 bases, and 14 bases lay between the germline ends. The germline gives CDR1 SGHRS, CDR2 YFSETQ. The CDR3 DNA is TGCGCCAGCAGCTTGAGCACCAATAAGGGCACTGAAGCTTTCTTT. It encodes CASSLSTNKGTEAFF.

The chain links TRBV7-8 to TRBJ2-5; D is undetermined. Germline values: CDR1 SGHVS, CDR2 FQNEAQ. The CDR3 extends over 13 amino acids. V lost 5 bases to trimming and J lost 4 bases, with 11 bases between them. The CDR3 DNA is TGTGCCAGCAGCGGGTTGGCAGCAGAGACCCAGTACTTC. It yields the protein CASSGLAAETQYF.

The V and J genes are TRBV3-1 (or the pseudogene TRBV3-2) and TRBJ1-2; D gene unclear. The CDR3 contains 13 residues. Trimming left V 1 base short and J 6 bases short, with 9 bases between. CDR1 and CDR2 (germline): LGHDT, YNNKEL (reference sequence). CDR3 sequence (DNA): TGTGCCAGCAGCCAAGCTTTGACAAATGGCTACACCTTC. It is translated as CASSQALTNGYTF.

This clone was found once. The chain combines TRBV3-1 (or the pseudogene TRBV3-2) with TRBJ1-1; D gene ambiguous. Trimming removed 0 bases from V and 8 bases from J, with 10 bases in between. Germline-derived CDR1 and CDR2 are LGHDT and YNNKEL (reference sequence). The CDR3 sequence is 13 residues long. The CDR3 sequence is CASSQDLAAEAFF. In nucleotides, the CDR3 is TGTGCCAGCAGCCAAGATCTGGCCGCGGAAGCTTTCTTT.

The V and J genes are TRBV27 and TRBJ2-2, with no clear D. CDR1 is MNHEY, CDR2 SMNVEV, per germline (reference sequence). The germline V and J ends were trimmed by 6 bases and 0 bases, with 8 bases remaining between them. The CDR3 totals 14 residues. The CDR3 spells CASRTLANTGELFF. The CDR3 coding sequence is TGTGCCAGCAGGACACTTGCGAACACCGGGGAGCTGTTTTTT.

The rearrangement links TRBV19 to TRBJ2-1; D gene unclear. In germline, CDR1 is LNHDA, CDR2 SQIVND (reference sequence). This CDR3 spans 12 amino acids. V dropped 5 bases and J dropped 8 bases, with 10 bases sitting between them. The CDR3 spells CASSPRSHEQFF. The CDR3 bases are TGTGCCAGTAGTCCGCGAAGCCATGAGCAGTTCTTC.

V and J are TRBV12-3 or TRBV12-4 and TRBJ1-4; the D gene is possibly TRBD1 (5 bases). Trimming shortened V by 3 bases and J by 7 bases, and 9 bases separated the two germline ends. The CDR3 is made up of 13 amino acids. This CDR3 reads CASSFNQGEKLFF. CDR3 sequence (DNA): TGTGCCAGCAGTTTTAACCAGGGTGAAAAACTGTTTTTT.

This chain joins TRBV6-4 and TRBJ2-7; D is perhaps TRBD2 (5 bases). Trimming shortened V by 6 bases and J by 7 bases, and 16 bases separated the two germline ends. CDR1 is MRHNA, CDR2 SNTAGT, per germline. This CDR3 has 13 residues. The CDR3 sequence: CASRRDVWGEQYF. The DNA of the CDR3 is TGTGCCAGCAGACGGGATGTATGGGGTGAGCAGTACTTC.